The clone carrying this T cell receptor (beta chain) was found many times. As handled by the study authors: By means of reference gene primer amplification, nucleated cell counts were estimated. Some clones are missing from TCRdb's copy, which holds only in-frame ones; the method was immunoSEQ multiplex PCR. The V and J calls and the clone size are those of that table, but D and trimming were determined from the DNA. Of about 80,000 clones detected, around 81% appear once; the ten largest clones hold 15% to 20%. This entry comes from a study of blood T cell repertoires in COVID-19. Study summary: COVID-19 samples, acute and convalescent, were from the United States, Italy and Spain. PBMCs, B-cell-depleted T cells, or T cells were the source of the cDNA or gDNA that made up the material.

This CDR3 comprises 14 residues. Germline V gene lookup returns CDR1 SQVTM and CDR2 ANQGSEA. This TCR was recovered from a human donor in a cohort sampled during active COVID-19. The sample consisted of peripheral blood. The rearrangement uses TRBV29-1 and TRBJ2-1, with D possibly matching TRBD1 (6 bases). The CDR3 protein is CSARPPAGDVEQFF. CDR3 DNA sequence: TGCAGTGCACGGCCCCCGGCAGGGGACGTTGAGCAGTTCTTC.